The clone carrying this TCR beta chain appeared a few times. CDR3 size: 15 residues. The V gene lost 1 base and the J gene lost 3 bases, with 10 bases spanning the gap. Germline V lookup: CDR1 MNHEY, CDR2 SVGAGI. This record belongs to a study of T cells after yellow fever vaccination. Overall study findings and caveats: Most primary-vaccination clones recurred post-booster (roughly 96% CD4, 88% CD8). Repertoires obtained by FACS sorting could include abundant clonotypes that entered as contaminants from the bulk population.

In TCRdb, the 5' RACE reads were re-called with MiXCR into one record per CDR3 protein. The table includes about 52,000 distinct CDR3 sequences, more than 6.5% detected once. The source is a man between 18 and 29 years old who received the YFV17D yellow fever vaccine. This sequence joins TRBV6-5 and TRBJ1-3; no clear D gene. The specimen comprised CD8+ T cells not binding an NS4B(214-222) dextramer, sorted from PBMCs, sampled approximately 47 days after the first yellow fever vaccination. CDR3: CASSYWTEGGNTIYF. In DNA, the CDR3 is TGTGCCAGCAGTTACTGGACTGAAGGTGGAAACACCATATATTTT.